The 18 T cell receptor beta chains below come from one sample, sequenced in a study of T cell changes during pregnancy in multiple sclerosis (dated 2019 in TCRdb). Library preparation was by the immunoSEQ multiplex PCR assay. The source is immuneACCESS, and TCRdb retained only in-frame sequences with V and J called. Part of the clones is not carried over; for the studies checked, unresolved V genes explain less than half of this, and the remainder is unexplained. This sample has around 51,000 clones in its table, and 93% of those were observed once. The ten largest make up around 2% of the sample. The sequences come from peripheral blood, collected in the second trimester of pregnancy. The source is a female donor with multiple sclerosis, enrolled in a pregnancy study.

This chain connects TRBV7-2 to TRBJ1-4, with D possibly matching TRBD1 (5 bases). Germline V gene sequence: CDR1 SGHTA, CDR2 FQGNSA. V was pared by 5 bases and J by 3 bases, with 16 bases between. The CDR3 length is 16 residues. The CDR3 reads CASSLRPGLANEKLFF. In DNA form, the CDR3 reads TGTGCCAGCAGCCTCCGCCCAGGGCTTGCTAATGAAAAACTGTTTTTT.

The CDR3 sequence is CASSLTGGVETQYF. Here the CDR3 DNA reads TGTGCCAGCAGCCTCACAGGGGGCGTCGAGACCCAGTACTTC. The gene calls are TRBV11-3 and TRBJ2-5; TRBD1 matches 9 bases. The germline CDR1 and CDR2 sequences are SGHNT and YENEEA. CDR3 length equals 14 residues. Unmatched junction bases numbered 6, after V lost 5 bases and J lost 5 bases.

The genes are TRBV30 and TRBJ1-2, with D unclear. Trimming removed 0 bases at V and 0 bases at J, with 14 bases between. Germline CDR1 and CDR2: GTSNPN and SVGIG (reference sequence). The CDR3 length is 16 residues. CDR3 nucleotides: TGTGCCTGGAGTGTATTGTCGCGAGAAACTAACTATGGCTACACCTTC. This gives the protein CAWSVLSRETNYGYTF.

The chain is built from TRBV18 and TRBJ1-1; D is undetermined. The V and J ends lost 3 bases and 5 bases respectively, with 10 bases between them. Germline V gives CDR1 KGHSH, CDR2 LQKENI. The CDR3 length is 13 residues. The CDR3 DNA follows: TGTGCCAGCTCACCCTCATACGGGACTGAAGCTTTCTTT. Its protein is CASSPSYGTEAFF.

The chain has TRBV6-4 and TRBJ2-3; 8 nucleotides match TRBD2. CDR1 and CDR2 from the germline V gene are MRHNA and SNTAGT. The CDR3 sequence is 14 residues long. V shed 3 bases and J 4 bases; nucleotides not matched to a gene: 3. The CDR3 is CASSEAGEADTQYF. The CDR3 DNA is TGTGCCAGCAGTGAAGCGGGAGAGGCAGATACGCAGTATTTT.

This rearrangement joins TRBV6-1 to TRBJ2-7, with a tentative D call TRBD2 (6 bases). Germline CDR1 is MNHNS and CDR2 is SASEGT. This CDR3 region has 15 residues. The V end was cut by 4 bases, the J end by 0 bases, with 13 bases between. CDR3 sequence reads: CASSGGAGSSYEQYF. The CDR3 nucleotides are TGTGCCAGCAGTGGAGGGGCGGGAAGCTCCTACGAGCAGTACTTC.

This chain connects TRBV18 to TRBJ2-5; TRBD1 matches at 9 bases. This CDR3 contains 17 residues. The germline V gene encodes CDR1 KGHSH and CDR2 LQKENI. With 5 bases clipped from V and 3 bases from J, the junction kept 13 bases outside the gene matches. The chain's CDR3 is CASSAIARQGVEETQYF. Here the CDR3 DNA reads TGTGCCAGCTCAGCAATCGCCCGACAGGGGGTAGAAGAGACCCAGTACTTC.

V usage is TRBV6-6 and J usage is TRBJ2-7; 8 nucleotides agree with TRBD2. V shed 2 bases, J shed 1 base, and the junction held 4 bases outside the gene matches. CDR1 is MNHNY, CDR2 SVGAGI, per germline (reference sequence). CDR3 length: 15 amino acids. CDR3 sequence (DNA): TGTGCCAGCAGTTACAAGCGGGAGTCATCCTACGAGCAGTACTTC. The encoded protein is CASSYKRESSYEQYF.

V is TRBV29-1 and J is TRBJ1-6, with D uncertain. Trimming pared 5 bases from V and 4 bases from J, leaving 12 bases between. Germline V gene lookup returns CDR1 SQVTM and CDR2 ANQGSEA. This CDR3 has 14 amino acids. CDR3 protein: CSVKSGDYNSPLHF. The CDR3, as DNA: TGCAGCGTTAAAAGCGGCGATTATAATTCACCCCTCCACTTT.

The rearrangement links TRBV27 to TRBJ1-2; D is possibly TRBD1 (6 bases). Trimming took off 4 bases at V and 3 bases at J, with 12 bases between the two ends. CDR1 MNHEY and CDR2 SMNVEV come from the germline V gene (reference sequence). This CDR3 is 14 amino acids long. The CDR3 is CASSSTGYDYGYTF. The CDR3 DNA reads TGTGCCAGCAGTTCTACAGGGTACGACTATGGCTACACCTTC.

The rearrangement joins TRBV2 to TRBJ1-4, with 9 bases matching TRBD1. The V and J ends lost 3 bases and 5 bases, in that order; junction bases with no gene match: 13. This CDR3 spans 18 amino acids. Germline-derived CDR1 and CDR2 are SNHLY and FYNNEI. CDR3 in DNA: TGTGCCAGCAGTGAGTTTTGGGACAGGGAAAATGAAAATGAAAAACTGTTTTTT. Protein sequence: CASSEFWDRENENEKLFF.

V is TRBV5-4 and J is TRBJ2-5, with 9 bases aligning to TRBD2. Germline V gene data show CDR1 as SGHNT and CDR2 as YYREEE (reference sequence). The ends lost 4 bases at V and 1 base at J; junction bases unmatched: 8. This CDR3 is built from 16 residues. For the CDR3, the DNA is TGTGCCAGCAGCCTCGGGACTAGCAAGGTCCAAGAGACCCAGTACTTC. This encodes CASSLGTSKVQETQYF.

The chain links TRBV9 to TRBJ2-7; possibly TRBD2 for D (5 bases). CDR1 and CDR2 (germline): SGDLS, YYNGEE. There are 14 residues in the CDR3. The germline V and J ends were trimmed by 2 bases and 1 base, with 10 bases remaining between them. CDR3 in amino acids: CASSVEGLSYEQYF. CDR3 bases: TGTGCCAGCAGCGTCGAGGGTTTATCCTACGAGCAGTACTTC.

In DNA, the CDR3 is TGTGCCAGCAGCTTAGAGACCGGACTAGCGGGAAATTTGGATGAGCAGTTCTTC. Protein: CASSLETGLAGNLDEQFF. The V call is TRBV11-2, the J call TRBJ2-1; 12 nucleotides match TRBD2. The V and J ends lost 0 bases and 8 bases, in that order; junction bases with no gene match: 11. This CDR3 contains 18 residues. Per germline, CDR1 SGHAT and CDR2 FQNNGV.

The chain uses TRBV6-6 and TRBJ1-5; 9 bases are a match to TRBD1. The CDR3 length is 15 residues. Trimming took 8 bases from V and 5 from J; bases not matched to a gene: 10. Germline CDR1 reads MNHNY; CDR2 reads SVGAGI (reference sequence). The DNA of the CDR3 is TGTGCCAGCCGCGGACAGGGGAGGCAGGATCAGCCCCAGCATTTT. Translating it yields CASRGQGRQDQPQHF.

The chain is built from TRBV5-1 and TRBJ2-1; weak D call: TRBD2 (5 bases). Germline V CDR1 and CDR2: SGHRS, YFSETQ. The length of the CDR3 is 15 residues. V was clipped by 0 bases and J by 2 bases, with 9 bases between them. The CDR3 region is CASSLDGVTYNEQFF. CDR3 nucleotides: TGCGCCAGCAGCTTGGACGGGGTCACCTACAATGAGCAGTTCTTC.

This clone was recorded at least ten times. The chain combines TRBV5-4 with TRBJ1-1; D call uncertain. Germline loops: CDR1 SGHNT, CDR2 YYREEE (reference sequence). The V end was cut by 0 bases, the J end by 5 bases, with 8 bases between. The CDR3 spans 13 residues. CDR3 coding DNA: TGTGCCAGCAGCTTGGTCACGGAGACTGAAGCTTTCTTT. It translates to CASSLVTETEAFF. Based on the CDR3 plus reference TRBV5-4 and TRBJ1-1, the full variable domain is ETGVTQSPTHLIKTRGQQVTLRCSSQSGHNTVSWYQQALGQGPQFIFQYYREEENGRGNFPPRFSGLQFPNYSSELNVNALELDDSALYLCASSLVTETEAFFGQGTRLTVV.

CDR3 loop: CSVERTSGKTDTQYF. CDR3 bases: TGCAGCGTTGAACGGACTAGCGGGAAGACAGATACGCAGTATTTT. This chain links TRBV29-1 with TRBJ2-3; TRBD2 aligns across 12 bases. The V and J ends lost 2 bases and 3 bases, in that order; junction bases with no gene match: 3. The CDR3 has 15 amino acids. Germline assignment: CDR1 SQVTM and CDR2 ANQGSEA.